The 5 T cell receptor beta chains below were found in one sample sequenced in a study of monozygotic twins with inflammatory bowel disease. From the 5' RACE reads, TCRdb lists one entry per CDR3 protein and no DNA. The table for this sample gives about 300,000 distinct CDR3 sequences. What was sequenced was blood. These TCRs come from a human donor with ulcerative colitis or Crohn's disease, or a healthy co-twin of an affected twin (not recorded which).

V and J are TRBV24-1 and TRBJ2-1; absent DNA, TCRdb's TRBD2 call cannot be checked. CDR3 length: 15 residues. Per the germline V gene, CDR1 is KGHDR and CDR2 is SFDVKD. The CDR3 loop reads CATSQRERSYNEQFF.

CDR3 region: CAGTGGRDEKLFF. V usage is TRBV2 and J usage is TRBJ1-4; there is no DNA to check the TCRdb D call of TRBD1. Germline V CDR1 and CDR2: SNHLY, FYNNEI. The CDR3 sequence is 13 residues long.

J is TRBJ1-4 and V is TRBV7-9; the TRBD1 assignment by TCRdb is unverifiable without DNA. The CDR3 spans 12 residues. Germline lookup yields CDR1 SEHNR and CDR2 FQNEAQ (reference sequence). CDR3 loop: CASSIRGEKLFF.

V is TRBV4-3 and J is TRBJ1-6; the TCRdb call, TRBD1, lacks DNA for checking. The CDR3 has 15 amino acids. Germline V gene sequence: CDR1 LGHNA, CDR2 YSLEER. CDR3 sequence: CASSQDPGEDSPLHF.

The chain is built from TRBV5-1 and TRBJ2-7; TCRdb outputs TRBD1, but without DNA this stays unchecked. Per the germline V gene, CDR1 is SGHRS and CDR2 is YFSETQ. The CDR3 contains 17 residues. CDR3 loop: CASSSRSQQPPAYEQYF.